This T cell receptor beta chain was captured in a study of regulatory T cells in long-lasting Graves disease. General observations from the study: Public clonotype sharing was higher in persistent than newly diagnosed patients. Only peripheral blood was studied, not thyroid tissue.

Sample time point: persistent/refractory GD, antithyroid drugs over 5 years with positive TRAb. Scientists built the TCR library using RNA that was extracted from PBMCs. The CDR3 is made up of 14 amino acids. The germline V gene encodes CDR1 SGHTA and CDR2 FQGNSA. V lost 6 bases and J 3 bases, leaving 14 bases between the germline ends. Building of the TCR beta libraries involved iRepertoire HTBI primers and Arm-PCR of CDR3 regions. TCRdb re-called the multiplex PCR reads with MiXCR, one entry per CDR3 protein. The data hold some 340,000 distinct CDR3 sequences, with 20% to 25% observed a single time. Comments on this clonotype: Antigen unknown.

The chain joins TRBV7-2 to TRBJ1-1, with D possibly TRBD1 on 5 matching bases. The clonotype originates from a woman aged 40 to 50 with Graves disease. The sample here was peripheral blood mononuclear cells (PBMCs), taken when the disease was refractory, from a patient treated with antithyroid drugs. The CDR3 sequence is CASRRGSDDTEAFF. The CDR3 bases are TGTGCCAGCAGGAGGGGATCGGACGACACTGAAGCTTTCTTT.